This T cell receptor beta chain emerged from a study of neurological immune-mediated disorders. Notes on the study in general: The repertoires of 18 of 34 multiple sclerosis patients were placed by phylogenetic grouping in a single related-CDR3 cluster, which may be a signature. None of the CDR3 amino acid sequences found in expanded clones was shared across subjects. This suggests that the TCR-beta repertoires were private in all groups.

This clonotype has a count of ten or more. Its antigen is not known. The cDNA came from 5'RACE with 10-nucleotide random UMIs. TCRdb re-called the 5' RACE reads through MiXCR, storing one row per CDR3 protein. The data show about 55,000 distinct CDR3 sequences, about 3.5% seen once. Unsorted libraries were generated from 2 million PBMCs. These cells had been stored in RNAlater at -80 C. The CDR3 contains 15 residues. The V segment lost 1 base and the J segment 2 bases; nucleotides outside the gene matches: 5. Germline V gene data show CDR1 as SGHRS and CDR2 as YFSETQ. The genes are TRBV5-1 and TRBJ2-7, with TRBD1 identical over 8 bases. The TCR sequence derives from a young man with multiple sclerosis. Material for sequencing was PBMCs. The DNA for the CDR3 is TGCGCCAGCAGCTTGCAGGGGGCCGGCACCTACGAGCAGTACTTC. Protein sequence: CASSLQGAGTYEQYF.